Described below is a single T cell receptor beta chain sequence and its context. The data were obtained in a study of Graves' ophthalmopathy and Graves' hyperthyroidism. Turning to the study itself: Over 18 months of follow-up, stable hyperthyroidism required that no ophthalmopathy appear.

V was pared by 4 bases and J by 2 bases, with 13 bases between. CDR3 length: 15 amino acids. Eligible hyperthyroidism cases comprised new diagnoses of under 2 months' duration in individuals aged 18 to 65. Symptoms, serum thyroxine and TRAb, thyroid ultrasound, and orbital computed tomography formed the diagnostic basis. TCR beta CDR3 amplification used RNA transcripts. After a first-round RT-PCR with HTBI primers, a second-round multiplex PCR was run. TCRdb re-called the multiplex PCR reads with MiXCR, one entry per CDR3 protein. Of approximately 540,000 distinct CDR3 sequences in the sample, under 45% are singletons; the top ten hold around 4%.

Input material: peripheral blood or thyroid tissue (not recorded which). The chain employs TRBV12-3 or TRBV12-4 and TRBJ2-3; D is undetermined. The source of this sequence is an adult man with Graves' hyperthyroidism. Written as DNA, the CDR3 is TGTGCCAGCAGTTCGTACAGCCTAACCACAGATACGCAGTATTTT. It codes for CASSSYSLTTDTQYF.